These 31 T cell receptor beta chains were all obtained from the same sample, sequenced in a study of shared clonotypes between healthy human individuals. Naive CD8 cells lacked CD45RO and underwent positive selection for CCR7, leaving out terminally differentiated effector memory CD45RA+ cells. TCRdb keeps only in-frame clones here, not all; method: immunoSEQ multiplex PCR. The sample lists 550,000 to 750,000 clones; about 95% were seen once. Sequencing was done on a sample of naive CD8+ T cells sorted from blood. The receptors derive from a woman aged 30 to 39 in good health.

V is TRBV7-9 and J is TRBJ2-1; D is possibly TRBD2 (6 bases). The CDR3 sequence is 14 residues long. Trimming took 5 bases from V and 6 from J, leaving 14 bases between them. Germline V gives CDR1 SEHNR, CDR2 FQNEAQ (reference sequence). The CDR3 is CASSPRLEGNEQFF. The CDR3 nucleotides read TGTGCCAGCAGCCCCAGACTAGAGGGCAATGAGCAGTTCTTC.

The chain has TRBV7-9 and TRBJ1-1; D is unresolved. V shed 6 bases and J shed 0 bases, with 14 bases lying between them. The CDR3 has 15 amino acids. Germline-derived CDR1 and CDR2 are SEHNR and FQNEAQ (reference sequence). CDR3: CASSRKVGMNTEAFF. As DNA, the CDR3 is TGTGCCAGCAGTCGCAAGGTAGGCATGAACACTGAAGCTTTCTTT.

The chain combines TRBV19 with TRBJ1-2; maybe TRBD1 (5 bases). Trimming removed 5 bases at V and 5 bases at J, with 9 bases between. The V gene's germline CDR1 is LNHDA and CDR2 SQIVND (reference sequence). This CDR3 region has 12 residues. CDR3 bases: TGTGCCAGTAGTCCCGGGGGGTATGGCTACACCTTC. This encodes CASSPGGYGYTF.

The chain uses TRBV27 and TRBJ1-5; D is undetermined. The CDR3 loop spans 15 amino acids. CDR1 and CDR2 (germline): MNHEY, SMNVEV (reference sequence). V lost 0 bases, J lost 4 bases, and 10 bases lay in between. DNA of the CDR3: TGTGCCAGCAGTTTATCCTATCTCTTAAATCAGCCCCAGCATTTT. It is translated as CASSLSYLLNQPQHF.

Only one count was recorded for this clone. V usage is TRBV19 and J usage is TRBJ1-5; unclear D gene. CDR3 length: 17 amino acids. V gave up 5 bases and J gave up 0 bases, with 17 bases separating them. Germline values: CDR1 LNHDA, CDR2 SQIVND (reference sequence). This CDR3 reads CASSPATDSYSNQPQHF. CDR3 sequence (DNA): TGTGCCAGTAGTCCGGCCACGGACTCCTATAGCAATCAGCCCCAGCATTTT. Combining the CDR3 with reference TRBV19 and TRBJ1-5 gives the whole variable domain DGGITQSPKYLFRKEGQNVTLSCEQNLNHDAMYWYRQDPGQGLRLIYYSQIVNDFQKGDIAEGYSVSREKKESFPLTVTSAQKNPTAFYLCASSPATDSYSNQPQHFGDGTRLSIL.

The V gene is TRBV28, the J gene TRBJ1-5, with D unclear. Germline CDR1 reads MDHEN; CDR2 reads SYDVKM. Trimming took 2 bases from V and 6 from J, leaving 14 bases between them. The CDR3 contains 15 residues. In nucleotides, the CDR3 is TGTGCCAGCAGTTTAGGCGCGGAGGTCGCTCAGCCCCAGCATTTT. Protein sequence: CASSLGAEVAQPQHF.

In DNA form, the CDR3 reads TGTGCCAGCACCCCACCCGTACAGCGGGAGTACAATGAGCAGTTCTTC. This gives the protein CASTPPVQREYNEQFF. V usage is TRBV7-9 and J usage is TRBJ2-1, with TRBD2 identical over 8 bases. There are 16 residues in the CDR3. Per the germline V gene, CDR1 is SEHNR and CDR2 is FQNEAQ (reference sequence). V lost 7 bases and J lost 4; bases outside the gene matches: 12.

V is TRBV5-4 and J is TRBJ2-1, with 9 bases identical to TRBD2. Unmatched junction bases numbered 12, after V lost 0 bases and J lost 8 bases. This CDR3 is built from 17 residues. CDR1 SGHNT and CDR2 YYREEE come from the germline V gene (reference sequence). CDR3 coding DNA: TGTGCCAGCAGCTTGGCCGCGGTAGCGGGAGTTATAGATGAGCAGTTCTTC. Translation gives CASSLAAVAGVIDEQFF.

The chain joins TRBV4-1 to TRBJ1-4; a possible D gene is TRBD1 (5 bases). There are 13 residues in the CDR3. The germline CDR1 and CDR2 sequences are MGHRA and YSYEKL. V lost 2 bases, J lost 8 bases, and 9 bases lay in between. CDR3 sequence (DNA): TGCGCCAGCAGCCAACGGGGGTTGGAAAAACTGTTTTTT. Translation gives CASSQRGLEKLFF.

In DNA form, the CDR3 reads TGTGCCAGCAGTTTTGGGGGACACTATGGCTACACCTTC. This encodes CASSFGGHYGYTF. The gene calls are TRBV27 and TRBJ1-2, with D perhaps TRBD1 (5 bases). V was trimmed by 3 bases and J by 3 bases, leaving 8 bases between them. The CDR3 totals 13 residues. Germline V CDR1 and CDR2: MNHEY, SMNVEV (reference sequence).

This chain links TRBV15 with TRBJ2-7; D remains unclear. The CDR3 runs 17 residues. Deletions cut 0 bases from V and 2 bases from J, with 17 bases between. Germline lookup yields CDR1 LNHNV and CDR2 YYDKDF (reference sequence). CDR3 nucleotide sequence: TGTGCCACCAGCAGAGATCTTGGGCAAATCCCTACCTACGAGCAGTACTTC. It is translated as CATSRDLGQIPTYEQYF. The full variable domain, its missing parts supplied by reference TRBV15 and TRBJ2-7, is DAMVIQNPRYQVTQFGKPVTLSCSQTLNHNVMYWYQQKSSQAPKLLFHYYDKDFNNEADTPDNFQSRRPNTSFCFLDIRSPGLGDTAMYLCATSRDLGQIPTYEQYFGPGTRLTVT.

CDR3 sequence (DNA): TGTGCCAGCAAAGACAGGGAAGCAGATACGCAGTATTTT. Translation: CASKDREADTQYF. The chain uses TRBV6-1 and TRBJ2-3, with 7 nucleotides matching TRBD1. The CDR3 consists of 13 residues. V was clipped by 7 bases and J by 4 bases; unmatched bases: 5. Germline loops: CDR1 MNHNS, CDR2 SASEGT.

The chain joins TRBV6-5 to TRBJ1-1; D is ambiguous. CDR3 length: 15 residues. The V end lost 7 bases, the J end lost 1 base, and 16 bases lay between the germline ends. In germline, CDR1 is MNHEY, CDR2 SVGAGI. The DNA of the CDR3 is TGTGCCAGCACTGGCCTGCCCGGAACGAACACTGAAGCTTTCTTT. This encodes CASTGLPGTNTEAFF.

This clone showed up just once. J is TRBJ2-1 and V is TRBV7-9; 7 bases line up with TRBD1. The V gene's germline CDR1 is SEHNR and CDR2 FQNEAQ (reference sequence). J lost 5 bases, V lost 4 bases, and 5 bases had no gene match. The length of the CDR3 is 14 residues. DNA of the CDR3: TGTGCCAGCAGCTCGAGGACAGGAAACAATGAGCAGTTCTTC. Translated: CASSSRTGNNEQFF.

This clone was detected only once. This sequence joins TRBV7-6 and TRBJ2-1; D may be TRBD1 (6 bases). CDR1 is SGHVS and CDR2 is FNYEAQ in the germline V gene. This CDR3 comprises 14 residues. V gave up 5 bases and J gave up 6 bases, with 14 bases separating them. The DNA of the CDR3 is TGTGCCAGCAGCCCCCGGGACAACCGCAATGAGCAGTTCTTC. This sequence encodes CASSPRDNRNEQFF.

The chain uses TRBV9 and TRBJ2-5, with 7 bases that match TRBD1. CDR1 and CDR2 from the germline V gene are SGDLS and YYNGEE. V gave up 3 bases and J gave up 4 bases; unmatched junction bases: 6. The CDR3 consists of 14 residues. CDR3 protein: CASSERQGGETQYF. The CDR3 DNA reads as TGTGCCAGCAGCGAGCGACAGGGCGGAGAGACCCAGTACTTC.

The genes are TRBV5-6 and TRBJ2-7; either TRBD1 or TRBD2 may fit D (6 bases each). The CDR3 is made up of 16 amino acids. V was pared by 0 bases and J by 0 bases, with 13 bases between. In germline, CDR1 is SGHDT, CDR2 YYEEEE. The CDR3 sequence is CASSLVGGLGSYEQYF. CDR3 nucleotide sequence: TGTGCCAGCAGCTTGGTTGGGGGGCTAGGCTCCTACGAGCAGTACTTC.

This clone was observed a few times. The same CDR3 arises from other DNA sequences in this sample as well. The chain carries TRBV7-9 and TRBJ1-1; TRBD1 matches 7 bases. V lost 4 bases and J lost 5; bases outside the gene matches: 1. This CDR3 spans 12 amino acids. The germline gives CDR1 SEHNR, CDR2 FQNEAQ (reference sequence). CDR3 nucleotides: TGTGCCAGCAGCTCACAGGGGACTGAAGCTTTCTTT. It encodes CASSSQGTEAFF.

The chain joins TRBV27 to TRBJ2-1; weak D call: TRBD2 (5 bases). CDR1 and CDR2 from the germline V gene are MNHEY and SMNVEV (reference sequence). This CDR3 contains 17 residues. Trimming stripped 1 base from V and 7 bases from J, with 20 bases between. CDR3 loop: CASSLLSRSHRRNEQFF. As DNA, the CDR3 is TGTGCCAGCAGTTTATTATCGCGGAGCCACCGGAGGAATGAGCAGTTCTTC.

This chain connects TRBV13 to TRBJ2-7, with 7 bases aligning to TRBD1. J lost 3 bases, V lost 0 bases, and 5 bases had no gene match. Germline V gene lookup returns CDR1 PRHDT and CDR2 FYEKMQ (reference sequence). This CDR3 is built from 15 residues. CDR3 sequence reads: CASSLGRGQNYEQYF. CDR3 in DNA: TGTGCCAGCAGCTTAGGCCGGGGACAGAACTACGAGCAGTACTTC. Looking up the rest from reference TRBV13 and TRBJ2-7 gives the full variable domain: AAGVIQSPRHLIKEKRETATLKCYPIPRHDTVYWYQQGPGQDPQFLISFYEKMQSDKGSIPDRFSAQQFSDYHSELNMSSLELGDSALYFCASSLGRGQNYEQYFGPGTRLTVT.

This chain connects TRBV11-1 to TRBJ2-2; D remains ambiguous. The germline CDR1 and CDR2 sequences are SGHAT and FQDESV (reference sequence). The CDR3 has 15 residues. The germline V and J ends were trimmed by 2 bases and 5 bases, with 12 bases remaining between them. Here the CDR3 reads CASSLLGETTGELFF. The CDR3 region has the DNA TGTGCCAGCAGCTTACTGGGCGAAACGACCGGGGAGCTGTTTTTT.

Regarding this clone: Additional DNA sequences in this sample encode the identical CDR3. The chain employs TRBV19 and TRBJ2-1; D uncertain. The CDR3 spans 13 residues. Trimming pared 3 bases from V and 4 bases from J, leaving 7 bases between. Germline lookup yields CDR1 LNHDA and CDR2 SQIVND (reference sequence). The CDR3 DNA follows: TGTGCCAGTAGTATGGTAGGATACAATGAGCAGTTCTTC. It encodes CASSMVGYNEQFF.

For this clone: The sample has other DNA sequences that encode this CDR3 too. V and J are TRBV27 and TRBJ2-7, with D perhaps matching TRBD1 (5 bases). The CDR3 extends over 10 amino acids. Trimming removed 8 bases from V and 5 bases from J, with 7 bases in between. In germline, CDR1 is MNHEY, CDR2 SMNVEV (reference sequence). This chain's CDR3 is CASGAHEQYF. CDR3 nucleotides: TGTGCCAGCGGGGCCCACGAGCAGTACTTC.

The chain joins TRBV5-1 to TRBJ2-7; TRBD1 aligns across 7 bases. V gave up 4 bases and J gave up 6 bases; unmatched junction bases: 10. This CDR3 comprises 14 residues. Germline CDR1 SGHRS, CDR2 YFSETQ. The CDR3 protein is CASSVGQVSGEQYF. In DNA form, the CDR3 reads TGCGCCAGCAGCGTCGGACAGGTCTCCGGCGAGCAGTACTTC. The entire variable domain, with the rest obtained from reference TRBV5-1 and TRBJ2-7, is as follows: KAGVTQTPRYLIKTRGQQVTLSCSPISGHRSVSWYQQTPGQGLQFLFEYFSETQRNKGNFPGRFSGRQFSNSRSEMNVSTLELGDSALYLCASSVGQVSGEQYFGPGTRLTVT.

The V gene is TRBV7-2, the J gene TRBJ2-1, with 7 bases that match TRBD1. The CDR3 consists of 13 residues. CDR1 and CDR2 (germline): SGHTA, FQGNSA. The trim removed 6 bases at V and 7 bases at J, leaving 6 bases unmatched. CDR3 sequence: CASRLDRANEQFF. For the CDR3, the DNA is TGTGCCAGCAGACTCGACAGGGCGAATGAGCAGTTCTTC.

A few counts support this clone. The chain recombines TRBV19 with TRBJ2-7, with D perhaps TRBD1 (6 bases). The CDR3 has 17 amino acids. The germline V gene has CDR1 LNHDA and CDR2 SQIVND (reference sequence). Between the trimmed V and J ends, which lost 0 bases and 1 base, there was a span of 16 bases. The CDR3 DNA is TGTGCCAGTAGTATAGACCTGACAGGCCTAGATTCCTACGAGCAGTACTTC. Its translation is CASSIDLTGLDSYEQYF.

A few counts support this clone. At the DNA level, this CDR3 is encoded by other sequences in the same sample as well. The chain couples TRBV2 to TRBJ2-2, with D unresolved. Germline V gives CDR1 SNHLY, CDR2 FYNNEI. This CDR3 region has 14 residues. Trimming removed 2 bases from V and 1 base from J, with 5 bases in between. CDR3 loop: CASSETENTGELFF. Written as DNA, the CDR3 is TGTGCCAGCAGTGAAACAGAGAACACCGGGGAGCTGTTTTTT.

The J gene is TRBJ1-2, the V gene TRBV7-8, with a tentative D call TRBD1 (6 bases). V gave up 4 bases and J gave up 3 bases, with 18 bases separating them. The CDR3 spans 16 residues. CDR1 is SGHVS, CDR2 FQNEAQ, per germline. The CDR3 spells CASSYDRLGPYYGYTF. As DNA, the CDR3 is TGTGCCAGCAGCTACGACAGGCTGGGCCCCTACTATGGCTACACCTTC.

V usage is TRBV5-6 and J usage is TRBJ2-3, with D perhaps matching TRBD1 or TRBD2 (5 bases each). The germline V gene encodes CDR1 SGHDT and CDR2 YYEEEE. The germline V and J ends were trimmed by 1 base and 4 bases, with 13 bases remaining between them. This CDR3 is 15 amino acids long. The CDR3 protein is CASSLWGSRPDTQYF. CDR3 DNA sequence: TGTGCCAGCAGCTTGTGGGGGAGTAGACCAGATACGCAGTATTTT.

This chain links TRBV5-8 with TRBJ2-7, with D unresolved. This CDR3 comprises 14 residues. The V end was cut by 3 bases, the J end by 0 bases, with 10 bases between. Germline V gives CDR1 SGHTS, CDR2 YDEGEE. CDR3 sequence: CASSSDGNSYEQYF. The CDR3 DNA reads TGTGCCAGCAGCTCGGACGGAAACTCCTACGAGCAGTACTTC.

The gene calls are TRBV19 and TRBJ2-1, with 9 nucleotides matching TRBD2. This CDR3 spans 18 amino acids. J lost 2 bases, V lost 4 bases, and 12 bases had no gene match. The V gene's germline CDR1 is LNHDA and CDR2 SQIVND (reference sequence). CDR3 in amino acids: CASSTLAGVGSAYNEQFF. CDR3 nucleotides: TGTGCCAGTAGTACTTTAGCGGGAGTAGGGAGCGCCTACAATGAGCAGTTCTTC.